This passage covers 7 T cell receptor beta chains from one sample sequenced in a study of blood T cell repertoires in COVID-19. Profiling relied on immunoSEQ multiplex PCR, and the TCRdb table lists in-frame clones only, not all of them. The table includes about 51,000 clones, 65% to 90% detected once. Sequencing input: peripheral blood. These receptors all come from a man aged 55 to 69 with acute or convalescent COVID-19.

The rearrangement uses TRBV27 and TRBJ2-1; 10 nucleotides agree with TRBD2. The CDR3 is made up of 14 amino acids. V was clipped by 7 bases and J by 7 bases; unmatched bases: 7. CDR1 is MNHEY and CDR2 is SMNVEV in the germline V gene (reference sequence). In nucleotides, the CDR3 is TGTGCCAGCAAACTAGCGGGATCGAAAAATGAGCAGTTCTTC. Encoded protein: CASKLAGSKNEQFF.

V and J are TRBV7-3 and TRBJ2-2; D not resolved. The ends were cut back, 5 bases at V and 2 bases at J, with 15 bases in the middle. Germline V gene sequence: CDR1 SGHTA, CDR2 FQGTGA. The CDR3 totals 16 residues. The CDR3 sequence: CASSPRHPPNTGELFF. The CDR3 coding sequence is TGTGCCAGCAGCCCGAGACACCCTCCAAACACCGGGGAGCTGTTTTTT.

This sequence joins TRBV27 and TRBJ2-5, with D hard to call. Per germline, CDR1 MNHEY and CDR2 SMNVEV (reference sequence). The V and J ends lost 2 bases and 2 bases respectively, with 6 bases between them. The CDR3 sequence is 13 residues long. The CDR3 here is CASSLVPQETQYF. The CDR3 DNA reads as TGTGCCAGCAGTTTAGTCCCTCAAGAGACCCAGTACTTC.

This clone was found once. The chain has TRBV6-2 or TRBV6-3 and TRBJ1-2; 9 positions match TRBD1. The CDR3 contains 13 residues. Trimming cost V 4 bases and J 7 bases; bases outside gene matches: 4. Germline lookup yields CDR1 MNHEY and CDR2 SVGEGT. CDR3 sequence: CASSSGTGFGYTF. DNA of the CDR3: TGTGCCAGCAGTTCCGGGACAGGGTTTGGCTACACCTTC.

The chain couples TRBV28 to TRBJ1-6; D is possibly TRBD1 (6 bases). This CDR3 has 16 amino acids. Germline values: CDR1 MDHEN, CDR2 SYDVKM. The ends were cut back, 6 bases at V and 6 bases at J, with 18 bases in the middle. Here the CDR3 reads CASSPLSGRGNSPLHF. The CDR3 DNA is TGTGCCAGCAGCCCCCTTTCGGGCAGGGGTAATTCACCCCTCCACTTT.

CDR3 sequence: CASSLGQGGGYTF. Written as DNA, the CDR3 is TGTGCCAGCAGCCTAGGACAGGGCGGTGGCTACACCTTC. The chain recombines TRBV5-6 with TRBJ1-2, with TRBD1 matching over 8 bases. The germline V gene has CDR1 SGHDT and CDR2 YYEEEE. The ends lost 4 bases at V and 7 bases at J; junction bases unmatched: 6. The CDR3 is 13 amino acids.

The chain links TRBV7-2 to TRBJ2-3, with TRBD2 identical over 14 bases. V shed 1 base and J 6 bases; nucleotides not matched to a gene: 12. This CDR3 region has 19 residues. Germline V gene data show CDR1 as SGHTA and CDR2 as FQGNSA. CDR3 loop: CASSLVPPGLAGAGDTQYF. The CDR3 region has the DNA TGTGCCAGCAGCTTAGTACCCCCGGGACTAGCGGGGGCTGGGGATACGCAGTATTTT. Based on the CDR3 plus reference TRBV7-2 and TRBJ2-3, the full variable domain is GAGVSQSPSNKVTEKGKDVELRCDPISGHTALYWYRQSLGQGLEFLIYFQGNSAPDKSGLPSDRFSAERTGGSVSTLTIQRTQQEDSAVYLCASSLVPPGLAGAGDTQYFGPGTRLTVL.